The 29 T cell receptor beta chains listed next were all sequenced from one sample in a study of the immune and genomic landscape of osteosarcoma. Generated by immunoSEQ multiplex PCR, the TCRdb table keeps only in-frame clones and is missing some. The sample shows 600 to 850 clones, about three quarters of them seen only once. The specimen was metastatic tumor tissue from the lung. The receptors shown here come from a boy younger than 18 with osteosarcoma.

The count of this clone is one. The CDR3: CASSFNSGSGNEQFF. CDR3 bases: TGCGCCAGCAGCTTTAATAGCGGGAGTGGGAATGAGCAGTTCTTC. V usage is TRBV5-1 and J usage is TRBJ2-1, with TRBD2 matching over 9 bases. Trimming removed 2 bases from V and 7 bases from J; junction bases left unmatched: 7. Germline-derived CDR1 and CDR2 are SGHRS and YFSETQ. The CDR3 totals 15 residues.

The chain couples TRBV18 to TRBJ1-5; TRBD1 matches 8 bases. V shed 2 bases, J shed 9 bases, and the junction held 3 bases outside the gene matches. Germline assignment: CDR1 KGHSH and CDR2 LQKENI. The CDR3 is made up of 13 amino acids. The CDR3 reads CASSPTGGLPQHF. CDR3 coding DNA: TGTGCCAGCTCACCAACAGGGGGGTTGCCCCAGCATTTT.

The rearrangement links TRBV6-6 to TRBJ2-7; 9 positions match TRBD2. V lost 5 bases and J lost 6; bases outside the gene matches: 8. The CDR3 extends over 14 amino acids. From germline, CDR1 is MNHNY and CDR2 SVGAGI (reference sequence). The CDR3 loop reads CASSRAGGPSEQYF. The DNA of the CDR3 is TGTGCCAGCAGTAGGGCGGGAGGGCCTTCCGAGCAGTACTTC.

CDR3 in DNA: TGCGCCAGCAGCTTCGTTATAGCGCTCGGAGACAATGAGCAGTTCTTC. As protein: CASSFVIALGDNEQFF. V and J are TRBV5-1 and TRBJ2-1; TRBD2 might be the D (5 bases). The CDR3 spans 16 residues. V lost 2 bases and J 5 bases, leaving 17 bases between the germline ends. Germline CDR1 and CDR2: SGHRS and YFSETQ.

This clone is classed as large. The V gene is TRBV28, the J gene TRBJ2-7, with D possibly being TRBD1 (5 bases). This CDR3 has 13 amino acids. Germline V CDR1 and CDR2: MDHEN, SYDVKM. V lost 6 bases and J lost 6, with 15 bases in between. Here the CDR3 reads CASRGPSQAEQYF. In DNA, the CDR3 is TGTGCCAGCAGAGGACCATCACAGGCCGAGCAGTACTTC.

In its sample, this clone was seen a few times. This chain connects TRBV2 to TRBJ2-2, with 8 bases fitting TRBD1. The CDR3 loop spans 15 amino acids. Germline V lookup: CDR1 SNHLY, CDR2 FYNNEI. V trimming: 4 bases; J trimming: 6 bases; junction bases outside the gene matches: 7. The CDR3: CASSGGQVYPGELFF. The CDR3, as DNA: TGTGCCAGCAGTGGGGGACAGGTTTATCCCGGGGAGCTGTTTTTT. Based on the CDR3 plus reference TRBV2 and TRBJ2-2, the full variable domain is EPEVTQTPSHQVTQMGQEVILRCVPISNHLYFYWYRQILGQKVEFLVSFYNNEISEKSEIFDDQFSVERPDGSNFTLKIRSTKLEDSAMYFCASSGGQVYPGELFFGEGSRLTVL.

This clone showed up just a few times. V gene TRBV5-1 combines with J gene TRBJ2-1; D not certain. CDR3 length equals 17 residues. Germline assignment: CDR1 SGHRS and CDR2 YFSETQ. The ends were cut back, 0 bases at V and 2 bases at J, with 15 bases in the middle. CDR3 bases: TGCGCCAGCAGCTTGGTTGGCGAAGCAAGGCCCTACAATGAGCAGTTCTTC. Translated, it gives CASSLVGEARPYNEQFF.

This clone showed up just once. The V gene is TRBV5-4, the J gene TRBJ1-2, with TRBD1 as a possible D gene (5 bases). Germline V gives CDR1 SGHNT, CDR2 YYREEE (reference sequence). The CDR3 sequence is 14 residues long. V was shortened by 2 bases and J by 1 base, with 9 bases between the two germline ends. The CDR3 region has the DNA TGTGCCAGCAGCTTTAGGGGTTTTAACTATGGCTACACCTTC. Its protein product is CASSFRGFNYGYTF.

This clone was observed a handful of times. The gene calls are TRBV29-1 and TRBJ1-5, with a weak D call TRBD1 (6 bases). CDR3 length equals 14 residues. V lost 7 bases and J 5 bases, leaving 18 bases between the germline ends. From germline, CDR1 is SQVTM and CDR2 ANQGSEA. DNA for the CDR3: TGCAGCGCCATTTCGGACAGTCTGTATCAGCCCCAGCATTTT. This encodes CSAISDSLYQPQHF.

The V and J genes are TRBV28 and TRBJ1-2, with 8 bases fitting TRBD1. The V gene end was trimmed by 7 bases and the J gene end by 4 bases; junction bases not matched to a gene: 5. The germline CDR1 and CDR2 sequences are MDHEN and SYDVKM. There are 13 residues in the CDR3. The CDR3 DNA is TGTGCCAGCATAGGGACAGGCTTCTATGGCTACACCTTC. The encoded protein is CASIGTGFYGYTF.

The rearrangement uses TRBV28 and TRBJ2-2; TRBD2 matches 16 bases. In germline, CDR1 is MDHEN, CDR2 SYDVKM. The ends lost 7 bases at V and 5 bases at J; junction bases unmatched: 10. CDR3 size: 18 residues. DNA of the CDR3: TGTGCCAGCATAACGGGACTAGCGGGAGGGCCAGGGACCGGGGAGCTGTTTTTT. This translates into CASITGLAGGPGTGELFF.

CDR3 protein: CASSPPRTSVYQETQYF. The DNA of the CDR3 is TGTGCCAGCTCACCACCCCGGACTAGCGTATACCAAGAGACCCAGTACTTC. The chain combines TRBV18 with TRBJ2-5; 9 nucleotides match TRBD2. The CDR3 contains 17 residues. CDR1 is KGHSH, CDR2 LQKENI, per germline. The junction had 5 bases not matched to a gene; V was cut back by 0 bases and J by 0 bases.

The chain employs TRBV30 and TRBJ1-5, with 7 nucleotides matching TRBD1. The CDR3 covers 13 residues. From germline, CDR1 is GTSNPN and CDR2 SVGIG (reference sequence). The V and J ends lost 2 bases and 4 bases, in that order; junction bases with no gene match: 2. CDR3 protein: CAWSRGQNQPQHF. Written as DNA, the CDR3 is TGTGCCTGGAGTAGGGGACAGAATCAGCCCCAGCATTTT.

V gene TRBV20-1 combines with J gene TRBJ1-1; tentatively, D is TRBD1 (6 bases). V was pared by 5 bases and J by 11 bases, with 15 bases between. The CDR3 contains 11 residues. Germline assignment: CDR1 DFQATT and CDR2 SNEGSKA (reference sequence). CDR3 sequence (DNA): TGCAGTGCTCGCCGGGACATTGGGGCTTTCTTT. This translates into CSARRDIGAFF.

This chain connects TRBV6-6 to TRBJ2-5; D tentatively reads TRBD1 or TRBD2 (6 bases each). This CDR3 comprises 15 residues. V dropped 5 bases and J dropped 2 bases, with 15 bases sitting between them. Germline loops: CDR1 MNHNY, CDR2 SVGAGI (reference sequence). CDR3 nucleotide sequence: TGTGCCAGCAGTCCTGGAGGGGGTTATCAAGAGACCCAGTACTTC. Protein product: CASSPGGGYQETQYF.

The chain has TRBV5-1 and TRBJ2-6; perhaps TRBD2 as D (6 bases). Germline V CDR1 and CDR2: SGHRS, YFSETQ. This CDR3 has 14 amino acids. The V gene lost 5 bases and the J gene lost 4 bases, with 10 bases spanning the gap. CDR3 loop: CASRREAGANVLTF. In DNA form, the CDR3 reads TGCGCCAGCAGGAGGGAGGCGGGGGCCAACGTCCTGACTTTC.

In regard to this clone: The same CDR3 is also encoded by other DNA sequences in this sample. The genes are TRBV28 and TRBJ2-7; D might be TRBD2 (5 bases). The V gene lost 8 bases and the J gene lost 3 bases, with 11 bases spanning the gap. Germline values: CDR1 MDHEN, CDR2 SYDVKM. CDR3 length equals 12 residues. The CDR3 DNA sequence: TGTGCCAGCCGCGGACTTCACTACGAGCAGTACTTC. It codes for CASRGLHYEQYF.

The chain has TRBV5-1 and TRBJ1-1, with 9 bases that match TRBD1. V dropped 3 bases and J dropped 1; count of bases not matched to a gene: 4. Per the germline V gene, CDR1 is SGHRS and CDR2 is YFSETQ. The CDR3 runs 15 residues. Written as DNA, the CDR3 is TGCGCCAGCAGCTGGGGGGACAGGGCGAACACTGAAGCTTTCTTT. Translating it yields CASSWGDRANTEAFF. The full variable domain, in which reference TRBV5-1 and TRBJ1-1 provide the parts outside the CDR3, is KAGVTQTPRYLIKTRGQQVTLSCSPISGHRSVSWYQQTPGQGLQFLFEYFSETQRNKGNFPGRFSGRQFSNSRSEMNVSTLELGDSALYLCASSWGDRANTEAFFGQGTRLTVV.

This rearrangement joins TRBV5-4 to TRBJ2-7; D is undetermined. Deletions cut 9 bases from V and 3 bases from J, with 16 bases between. The V gene's germline CDR1 is SGHNT and CDR2 YYREEE (reference sequence). The CDR3 sequence is 13 residues long. CDR3 bases: TGTGCCACCTCCTTACAGACTGACTACGAGCAGTACTTC. This codes for CATSLQTDYEQYF.

CDR3 DNA: TGTGCCAGCACAAGGGCGAATAACTATGGCTACACCTTC. As protein: CASTRANNYGYTF. V usage is TRBV25-1 and J usage is TRBJ1-2, with D unclear. The germline V gene has CDR1 MGHDK and CDR2 SYGVNS. The CDR3 is made up of 13 amino acids. Trimming left V 7 bases short and J 1 base short, with 10 bases between.

This clone is hyperexpanded (1% or more) in the sample. The gene calls are TRBV11-2 and TRBJ2-3; D gene uncertain. CDR1 is SGHAT and CDR2 is FQNNGV in the germline V gene. The CDR3 spans 13 residues. V shed 0 bases and J shed 6 bases, with 7 bases lying between them. The CDR3 loop reads CASSLEVADTQYF. In nucleotides, the CDR3 is TGTGCCAGCAGCTTAGAGGTAGCCGATACGCAGTATTTT.

The chain joins TRBV20-1 to TRBJ1-2; D is undetermined. The CDR3 runs 9 residues. CDR1 DFQATT and CDR2 SNEGSKA come from the germline V gene (reference sequence). The V end was cut by 1 base, the J end by 8 bases, with 2 bases between. The CDR3 nucleotides are TGCAGTGCTAGAGGGGGCTACACCTTC. Translating gives CSARGGYTF.

The J gene is TRBJ2-7, the V gene TRBV18; D remains unclear. CDR1 KGHSH and CDR2 LQKENI come from the germline V gene. V lost 3 bases and J lost 1, with 10 bases in between. There are 14 residues in the CDR3. The CDR3 reads CASSPAATSYEQYF. For the CDR3, the DNA is TGTGCCAGCTCACCGGCGGCTACTTCCTACGAGCAGTACTTC.

A single count supports this clone. DNA of the CDR3: TGTGCCAGCAGTGCGCGGGAGGTACTTCCGGGAGAGCAGTACTTC. This encodes CASSAREVLPGEQYF. V gene TRBV2 combines with J gene TRBJ2-5; 8 bases are a match to TRBD2. Germline V gene data show CDR1 as SNHLY and CDR2 as FYNNEI. The CDR3 extends over 15 amino acids. V lost 4 bases and J lost 11; bases outside the gene matches: 15.

The chain combines TRBV2 with TRBJ2-7; 7 nucleotides agree with TRBD1. Germline V gives CDR1 SNHLY, CDR2 FYNNEI. The CDR3 runs to 14 residues. With 0 bases clipped from V and 3 bases from J, the junction kept 2 bases outside the gene matches. In DNA, the CDR3 is TGTGCCAGCAGTGAAGCAGGGGGCGGCTACGAGCAGTACTTC. Its translation: CASSEAGGGYEQYF.

The J gene is TRBJ1-6, the V gene TRBV10-3; 10 positions agree with TRBD1. V trimming: 2 bases; J trimming: 6 bases; junction bases outside the gene matches: 7. This CDR3 has 17 amino acids. Germline values: CDR1 ENHRY, CDR2 SYGVKD. In DNA form, the CDR3 reads TGTGCCATCAGTGAGACCCGGGACAGGGGAGTTAATTCACCCCTCCACTTT. Translating it yields CAISETRDRGVNSPLHF.

The genes are TRBV28 and TRBJ1-1, with D perhaps matching TRBD1 (5 bases). V was clipped by 3 bases and J by 12 bases, with 17 bases between them. CDR3 length: 13 amino acids. In germline, CDR1 is MDHEN, CDR2 SYDVKM. CDR3 bases: TGTGCCAGCAGTTTTCAAGCGCCAGGGTGGACTTTCTTT. Protein sequence: CASSFQAPGWTFF.

In this sample, this clone turned up a few times. The chain uses TRBV7-8 and TRBJ1-1; D remains unclear. Deletions cut 5 bases from V and 0 bases from J, with 4 bases between. The CDR3 covers 12 residues. Germline V lookup: CDR1 SGHVS, CDR2 FQNEAQ. CDR3 nucleotide sequence: TGTGCCAGCAGCAGATTGAACACTGAAGCTTTCTTT. It codes for CASSRLNTEAFF.

This chain uses TRBV7-3 with TRBJ2-2; 9 nucleotides match TRBD2. The germline V gene has CDR1 SGHTA and CDR2 FQGTGA. Germline trimming cut 5 bases from V and 2 bases from J; bases unmatched to any gene: 3. This CDR3 spans 15 amino acids. The CDR3 nucleotides are TGTGCCAGCAGCACGGGACTAGCTAACACCGGGGAGCTGTTTTTT. It yields the protein CASSTGLANTGELFF.